This TCR beta chain comes out of a study of control samples from healthy donors and cancer patients. Germline-derived CDR1 and CDR2 are LGHNA and YSLEER. V was trimmed by 0 bases and J by 4 bases, leaving 13 bases between them. The CDR3 has 16 amino acids. TCRdb's table, derived via immunoSEQ multiplex PCR, lists solely in-frame clones and lacks some. Among 75,000 or so clones listed, approximately 89% were seen once. Sample: PBMCs. The chain employs TRBV4-3 and TRBJ1-5; D might be TRBD1 (5 bases). This receptor was obtained from a man in his 60s with colorectal cancer. The CDR3 spells CASSQDLGRFNQPQHF. Written as DNA, the CDR3 is TGCGCCAGCAGCCAAGACCTGGGACGATTTAATCAGCCCCAGCATTTT.